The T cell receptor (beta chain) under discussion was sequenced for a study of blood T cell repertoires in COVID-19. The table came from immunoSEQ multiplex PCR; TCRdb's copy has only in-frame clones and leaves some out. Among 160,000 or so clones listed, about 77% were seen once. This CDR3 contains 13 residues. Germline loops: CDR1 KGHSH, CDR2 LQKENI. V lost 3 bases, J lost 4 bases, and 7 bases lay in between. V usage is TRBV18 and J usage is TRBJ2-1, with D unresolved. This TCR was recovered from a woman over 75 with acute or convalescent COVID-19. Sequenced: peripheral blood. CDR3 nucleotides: TGTGCCAGCTCACCCCCCCGGTACAATGAGCAGTTCTTC. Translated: CASSPPRYNEQFF.